This T cell receptor (beta chain) was recovered during a study of T cell repertoires in cytomegalovirus infection. TCRdb analysed the reads with MiXCR anew, one entry per CDR3 protein. Of under 200,000 distinct CDR3 sequences in the sample, approximately 9.7% are singletons; the top ten hold 4.6%. Germline lookup yields CDR1 MDHEN and CDR2 SYDVKM. Trimming shortened V by 2 bases and J by 3 bases, and 14 bases separated the two germline ends. This CDR3 has 16 amino acids. This clonotype was counted at least ten times. The clonotype comes from a human donor in good health (CMV status not recorded). Some clones in this sample may be carry-over from other donors' samples. The sample was PBMCs. The rearrangement links TRBV28 to TRBJ1-5, with D possibly being TRBD1 (5 bases). Written as DNA, the CDR3 is TGTGCCAGCAGTTTAACAGGCAGGGCGAACAATCAGCCCCAGCATTTT. It encodes CASSLTGRANNQPQHF.